Listed here are 6 T cell receptor beta chains from one sample, sequenced in a study of blood T cell repertoires in COVID-19. Repertoires were generated with immunoSEQ multiplex PCR, while TCRdb's copy carries only in-frame clones and drops some. This table holds 120,000 or so clones, 72% found once. The sequenced material came from peripheral blood. The receptors derive from a woman in her fifties or sixties with acute or convalescent COVID-19.

The V gene is TRBV24-1, the J gene TRBJ1-5; a weak D match, TRBD1 (6 bases). The V end was cut by 9 bases, the J end by 9 bases, with 20 bases between. The CDR3 loop spans 14 amino acids. Germline CDR1 KGHDR, CDR2 SFDVKD. The CDR3: CATQGHGQNGPQHF. DNA of the CDR3: TGTGCCACCCAGGGGCACGGACAAAATGGGCCCCAGCATTTT.

The chain combines TRBV15 with TRBJ2-3; TRBD1 might be the D (5 bases). The V gene's germline CDR1 is LNHNV and CDR2 YYDKDF (reference sequence). The CDR3 is 14 amino acids. Trimming removed 2 bases at V and 1 base at J, with 7 bases between. The CDR3 reads CATSRMTGTDTQYF. In DNA, the CDR3 is TGTGCCACCAGCAGAATGACAGGCACAGATACGCAGTATTTT.

The chain combines TRBV12-3 or TRBV12-4 with TRBJ2-5; weak D call: TRBD1 (5 bases). This CDR3 has 13 amino acids. Between the trimmed V and J ends, which lost 2 bases and 5 bases, there was a span of 9 bases. This CDR3 reads CASSLWGAETQYF. In DNA form, the CDR3 reads TGTGCCAGCAGTTTATGGGGCGCGGAGACCCAGTACTTC.

This clone came up a few times. V gene TRBV24-1 combines with J gene TRBJ2-1, with 8 bases aligning to TRBD2. V shed 2 bases, J shed 5 bases, and the junction held 4 bases outside the gene matches. The CDR3 is 15 residues long. Per the germline V gene, CDR1 is KGHDR and CDR2 is SFDVKD. The CDR3 reads CATSDYGGGNNEQFF. The DNA of the CDR3 is TGTGCCACCAGTGATTACGGCGGGGGGAACAATGAGCAGTTCTTC.

At least ten counts were recorded for this clone. The chain joins TRBV5-6 to TRBJ2-7; the match to TRBD1 covers 9 bases. Germline V gives CDR1 SGHDT, CDR2 YYEEEE. V was clipped by 3 bases and J by 4 bases; unmatched bases: 8. The CDR3 has 15 residues. The CDR3: CASSWTGQGRYEQYF. In nucleotides, the CDR3 is TGTGCCAGCAGCTGGACGGGACAGGGTCGATACGAGCAGTACTTC.

The V gene is TRBV18, the J gene TRBJ1-3, with D possibly matching TRBD1 (5 bases). The V end was cut by 4 bases, the J end by 0 bases, with 10 bases between. The CDR3 extends over 15 amino acids. Per germline, CDR1 KGHSH and CDR2 LQKENI. CDR3 coding DNA: TGTGCCAGCTCACTACAGGAGAACTCTGGAAACACCATATATTTT. Amino acid sequence: CASSLQENSGNTIYF.